This T cell receptor (beta chain) was captured in a study of blood T cell repertoires in COVID-19. Only in-frame clones appear in the TCRdb table, and some are missing; sequencing was by immunoSEQ multiplex PCR. The profile shows approximately 28,000 clones, around 72% of them singletons. Germline CDR1 and CDR2: SGHDT and YYEEEE. V was clipped by 0 bases and J by 9 bases; unmatched bases: 7. The CDR3 spans 15 residues. The receptor was isolated from a boy aged 2-9 years with active or convalescent COVID-19. Sequencing input: peripheral blood. The rearrangement links TRBV5-6 to TRBJ1-5; 9 bases are a match to TRBD1. In DNA form, the CDR3 reads TGTGCCAGCAGCTTGGGGACAGGGGCAGTAGGGCCCCAGCATTTT. Amino acid sequence: CASSLGTGAVGPQHF.